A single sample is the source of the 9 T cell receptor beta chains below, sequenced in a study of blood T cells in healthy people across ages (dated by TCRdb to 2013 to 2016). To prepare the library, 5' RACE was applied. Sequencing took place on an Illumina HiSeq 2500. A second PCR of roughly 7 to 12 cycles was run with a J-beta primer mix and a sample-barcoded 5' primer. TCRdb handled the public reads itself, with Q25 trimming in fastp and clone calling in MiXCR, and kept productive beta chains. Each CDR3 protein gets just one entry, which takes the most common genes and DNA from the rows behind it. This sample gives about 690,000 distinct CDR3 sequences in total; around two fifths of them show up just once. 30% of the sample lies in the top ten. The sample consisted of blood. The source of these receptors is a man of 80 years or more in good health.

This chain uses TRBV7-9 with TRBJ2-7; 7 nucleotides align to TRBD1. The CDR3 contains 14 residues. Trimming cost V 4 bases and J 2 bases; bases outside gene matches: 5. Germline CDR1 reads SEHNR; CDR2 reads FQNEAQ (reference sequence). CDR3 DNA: TGTGCCAGCAGCTCGACAGGGATCGCCTACGAGCAGTACTTC. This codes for CASSSTGIAYEQYF.

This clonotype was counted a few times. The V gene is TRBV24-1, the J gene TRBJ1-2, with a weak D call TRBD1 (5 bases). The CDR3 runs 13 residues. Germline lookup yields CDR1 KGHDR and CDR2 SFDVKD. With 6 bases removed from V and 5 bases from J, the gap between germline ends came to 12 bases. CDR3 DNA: TGTGCCACCAGTCCCTCGGGGCTTTATGGCTACACCTTC. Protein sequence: CATSPSGLYGYTF.

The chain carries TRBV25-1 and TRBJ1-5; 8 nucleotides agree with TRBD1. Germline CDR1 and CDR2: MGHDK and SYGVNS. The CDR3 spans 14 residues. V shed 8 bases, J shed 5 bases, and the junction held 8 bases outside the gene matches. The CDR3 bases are TGTGCCAGCCGGGAGACAGGGGACCATCAGCCCCAGCATTTT. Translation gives CASRETGDHQPQHF.

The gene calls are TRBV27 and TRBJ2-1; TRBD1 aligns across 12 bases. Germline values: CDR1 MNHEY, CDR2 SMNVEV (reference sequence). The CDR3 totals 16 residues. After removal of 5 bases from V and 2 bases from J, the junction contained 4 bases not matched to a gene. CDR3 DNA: TGTGCCAGCAGTAACAGGGACAGGGGGCCCTACAATGAGCAGTTCTTC. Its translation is CASSNRDRGPYNEQFF.

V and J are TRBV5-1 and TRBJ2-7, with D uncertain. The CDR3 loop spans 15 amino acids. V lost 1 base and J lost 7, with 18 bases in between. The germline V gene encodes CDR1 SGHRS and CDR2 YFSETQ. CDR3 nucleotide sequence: TGCGCCAGCAGCTTGCGTGTCACAGTCATGGGTGAGCAGTACTTC. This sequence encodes CASSLRVTVMGEQYF.

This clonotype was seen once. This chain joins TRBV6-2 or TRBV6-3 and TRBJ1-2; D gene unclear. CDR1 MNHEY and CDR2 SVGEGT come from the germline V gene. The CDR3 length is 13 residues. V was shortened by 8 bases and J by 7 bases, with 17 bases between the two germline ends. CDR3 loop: CASGLDGGAGYTF. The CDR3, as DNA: TGTGCCAGCGGCTTGGATGGTGGAGCTGGCTACACCTTC.

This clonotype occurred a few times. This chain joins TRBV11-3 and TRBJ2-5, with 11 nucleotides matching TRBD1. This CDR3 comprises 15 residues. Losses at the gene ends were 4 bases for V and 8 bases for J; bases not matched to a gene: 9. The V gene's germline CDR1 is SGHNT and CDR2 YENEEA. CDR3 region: CASSSESGTGGTQYF. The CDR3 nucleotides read TGTGCCAGCAGCTCAGAGTCCGGGACAGGGGGAACCCAGTACTTC. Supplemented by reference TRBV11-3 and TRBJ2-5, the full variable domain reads EAGVVQSPRYKIIEKKQPVAFWCNPISGHNTLYWYLQNLGQGPELLIRYENEEAVDDSQLPKDRFSAERLKGVDSTLKIQPAELGDSAVYLCASSSESGTGGTQYFGPGTRLLVL.

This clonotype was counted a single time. The CDR3 sequence: CSARDFTQRAGGTDTQYF. CDR3 coding DNA: TGCAGTGCTAGAGACTTCACCCAACGGGCGGGAGGCACAGATACGCAGTATTTT. V gene TRBV20-1 combines with J gene TRBJ2-3; 7 bases fit TRBD2. V lost 0 bases, J lost 1 base, and 13 bases stayed unmatched. The CDR3 totals 18 residues. CDR1 is DFQATT, CDR2 SNEGSKA, per germline (reference sequence).

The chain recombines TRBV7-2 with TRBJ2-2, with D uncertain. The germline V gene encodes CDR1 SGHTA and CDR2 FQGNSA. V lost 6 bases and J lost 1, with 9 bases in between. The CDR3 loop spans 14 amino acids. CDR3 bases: TGTGCCAGCAGAATGGACGAGAACACCGGGGAGCTGTTTTTT. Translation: CASRMDENTGELFF.